These 11 T cell receptor beta chains share one sample of origin, sequenced in a study of neurological immune-mediated disorders. TCRdb reprocessed the 5' RACE reads via MiXCR and lists one record per CDR3 protein. The repertoire holds 66,000 or so distinct CDR3 sequences, with 4.5% as singletons. Sequencing was done on a sample of PBMCs. The receptors come from a man aged 25 to 40 with multiple sclerosis.

This clonotype was counted many times. The CDR3 nucleotides read TGTGCCAGCAGTAATCAGGGGCCCTATGGCTACACCTTC. Residues: CASSNQGPYGYTF. The chain carries TRBV27 and TRBJ1-2, with a weak D call TRBD1 (6 bases). There are 13 residues in the CDR3. CDR1 is MNHEY, CDR2 SMNVEV, per germline (reference sequence). V was cut by 5 bases and J by 4 bases, with 11 bases left in between.

This clonotype was detected ten times or more. Just one base apart from a much larger clone, this may be a read error. The rearrangement uses TRBV3-1 and TRBJ1-1; D is unclear. CDR1 is LGHDT, CDR2 YNNKEL, per germline (reference sequence). The V gene lost 3 bases and the J gene lost 3 bases, with 8 bases spanning the gap. The CDR3 sequence is 13 residues long. CDR3 loop: CASSQKRDTEAFF. CDR3 DNA sequence: TGTGCCAGCAGCCAGAAAAGGGACACTGAAGCTTTCTTT.

Ten or more counts support this clonotype. One end of the junction fails to match germline, which may point to a read error. This chain links TRBV20-1 with TRBJ2-3; TRBD1 matches 10 bases. The CDR3 totals 15 residues. Per germline, CDR1 DFQATT and CDR2 SNEGSKA (reference sequence). This CDR3 reads CSARGQGGNTDTQYF. The CDR3 nucleotides are TGCAGTGCGAGAGGACAGGGGGGGAACACAGATACGCAGTATTTT.

Ten or more counts support this clonotype. The chain uses TRBV12-3 or TRBV12-4 and TRBJ2-4; 8 bases agree with TRBD1. This CDR3 region has 15 residues. The J segment lost 1 base and the V segment lost 5 bases, leaving 4 bases of the junction unmatched. CDR3 DNA sequence: TGTGCCAGCAGTACCTGGACAGGGGCCAAAAACATTCAGTACTTC. As protein: CASSTWTGAKNIQYF.

In this sample, this clonotype turned up many times. The chain uses TRBV7-9 and TRBJ1-1; D possibly corresponds to TRBD1 (5 bases). The CDR3 has 18 residues. V gave up 0 bases and J gave up 1 base, with 18 bases separating them. The germline CDR1 and CDR2 sequences are SEHNR and FQNEAQ (reference sequence). CDR3 residues: CASSLAMLGERENTEAFF. DNA of the CDR3: TGTGCCAGCAGCTTAGCGATGTTAGGGGAGAGGGAGAACACTGAAGCTTTCTTT.

This clonotype was counted many times. J is TRBJ1-1 and V is TRBV5-8; D unclear. V lost 7 bases to trimming and J lost 11 bases, with 18 bases between them. CDR3 length equals 12 residues. From germline, CDR1 is SGHTS and CDR2 YDEGEE. CDR3 residues: CASARGLLDAFF. CDR3 DNA sequence: TGTGCCAGCGCCAGAGGGCTGCTGGATGCTTTCTTT.

As concerns this clonotype: A much larger clone lies a single base off, so this may be a read error. The chain links TRBV19 to TRBJ1-1, with D perhaps TRBD1 (5 bases). Germline lookup yields CDR1 LNHDA and CDR2 SQIVND (reference sequence). The CDR3 covers 12 residues. Trimming stripped 10 bases from V and 3 bases from J, with 12 bases between. CDR3 nucleotide sequence: TGTGCCACAAGGACGGGGGACACTGAAGCTTTCTTT. It translates to CATRTGDTEAFF.

This clonotype was counted at least ten times. V usage is TRBV5-1 and J usage is TRBJ2-6; D perhaps matches TRBD1 (5 bases). The CDR3 has 14 residues. Trimming took 0 bases from V and 4 from J, leaving 5 bases between them. Germline assignment: CDR1 SGHRS and CDR2 YFSETQ. The DNA of the CDR3 is TGCGCCAGCAGCTTGGGACAGGGGGCCAACGTCCTGACTTTC. Translated: CASSLGQGANVLTF.

This clonotype was picked up many times. The rearrangement joins TRBV20-1 to TRBJ2-7; D remains unclear. CDR3 length equals 14 residues. Trimming shortened V by 0 bases and J by 3 bases, and 12 bases separated the two germline ends. Germline V gene data show CDR1 as DFQATT and CDR2 as SNEGSKA (reference sequence). DNA for the CDR3: TGCAGTGCTAGAGAGAGTAAGACCTTCTACGAGCAGTACTTC. It specifies CSARESKTFYEQYF.

This clonotype was counted ten times or more. The V gene is TRBV18, the J gene TRBJ2-6; D unresolved. Trimming pared 2 bases from V and 3 bases from J, leaving 14 bases between. The CDR3 loop spans 17 amino acids. Germline assignment: CDR1 KGHSH and CDR2 LQKENI. DNA for the CDR3: TGTGCCAGCTCACCATGGTTATTAGTAGATGGGGCCAACGTCCTGACTTTC. Translated: CASSPWLLVDGANVLTF.

There are many counts of this clonotype. The V gene is TRBV29-1, the J gene TRBJ1-3, with a weak D call TRBD1 (5 bases). CDR3 length: 13 residues. V was trimmed by 7 bases and J by 3 bases, leaving 13 bases between them. CDR1 is SQVTM and CDR2 is ANQGSEA in the germline V gene. CDR3 amino acids: CSAGGVFGNTIYF. CDR3 DNA: TGCAGCGCTGGGGGGGTTTTTGGAAACACCATATATTTT.